A single sample is the source of the 23 T cell receptor beta chains below, sequenced in a study of cytomegalovirus exposure and HLA in healthy donors. Using immunoSEQ multiplex PCR, the repertoire was profiled, and TCRdb retains in-frame clones only, with some absent. This sample has a few hundred thousand clones, with roughly 90% found just once. Sequencing was carried out using PBMCs. The receptor source for this set is a woman between 18 and 29 years old in good health and CMV-seronegative.

The chain links TRBV2 to TRBJ1-2; no definite D call. Germline CDR1 is SNHLY and CDR2 is FYNNEI. The ends were cut back, 6 bases at V and 0 bases at J, with 8 bases in the middle. The CDR3 contains 13 residues. CDR3 residues: CASRVAANYGYTF. The DNA of the CDR3 is TGTGCCAGCAGGGTAGCCGCTAACTATGGCTACACCTTC.

The V gene is TRBV5-1, the J gene TRBJ2-7, with D unclear. Trimming removed 3 bases from V and 4 bases from J, with 8 bases in between. The V gene's germline CDR1 is SGHRS and CDR2 YFSETQ. The CDR3 has 12 amino acids. CDR3 loop: CASSSTVYEQYF. CDR3 nucleotides: TGCGCCAGCAGCTCAACAGTTTACGAGCAGTACTTC.

V and J are TRBV19 and TRBJ2-2; TRBD2 agrees at 11 bases. Per germline, CDR1 LNHDA and CDR2 SQIVND (reference sequence). CDR3 length: 16 residues. V was clipped by 7 bases and J by 0 bases; unmatched bases: 4. CDR3 residues: CASTLGLAANTGELFF. The CDR3, as DNA: TGTGCCAGTACCTTGGGACTAGCGGCGAACACCGGGGAGCTGTTTTTT. Filled out from reference TRBV19 and TRBJ2-2, the complete variable domain reads DGGITQSPKYLFRKEGQNVTLSCEQNLNHDAMYWYRQDPGQGLRLIYYSQIVNDFQKGDIAEGYSVSREKKESFPLTVTSAQKNPTAFYLCASTLGLAANTGELFFGEGSRLTVL.

This chain connects TRBV27 to TRBJ2-5; tentatively, D is TRBD2 (6 bases). Trimming took off 2 bases at V and 0 bases at J, with 31 bases between the two ends. The CDR3 runs to 22 residues. Germline V gene data show CDR1 as MNHEY and CDR2 as SMNVEV (reference sequence). Here the CDR3 DNA reads TGTGCCAGCAGTTTAGGGCCTAGAGGAGCGGGTACACCCTCCTTATACCAAGAGACCCAGTACTTC. This sequence encodes CASSLGPRGAGTPSLYQETQYF.

The J gene is TRBJ1-1, the V gene TRBV29-1; no firm D call. CDR3 size: 14 residues. With 5 bases removed from V and 6 bases from J, the gap between germline ends came to 19 bases. In germline, CDR1 is SQVTM, CDR2 ANQGSEA. In nucleotides, the CDR3 is TGCAGCGTTAGGCCAAGGCAGGCCGATTCTGAAGCTTTCTTT. Protein: CSVRPRQADSEAFF.

V is TRBV6-5 and J is TRBJ1-4; D is possibly TRBD1 (5 bases). This CDR3 is 15 amino acids long. V was clipped by 2 bases and J by 8 bases, with 15 bases between them. CDR1 and CDR2 from the germline V gene are MNHEY and SVGAGI. The CDR3: CASSYLLGGGEKLFF. CDR3 bases: TGTGCCAGCAGTTACCTGCTGGGGGGTGGCGAAAAACTGTTTTTT.

The chain carries TRBV28 and TRBJ2-3; D not resolved. Germline V gene lookup returns CDR1 MDHEN and CDR2 SYDVKM. The V end lost 6 bases, the J end lost 6 bases, and 7 bases lay between the germline ends. The CDR3 is made up of 11 amino acids. DNA for the CDR3: TGTGCCAGCAGCAGGCAGGATACGCAGTATTTT. Its protein is CASSRQDTQYF.

The count of this clone is one. The chain is built from TRBV4-3 and TRBJ2-2; tentative D call: TRBD2 (5 bases). The V end was cut by 0 bases, the J end by 4 bases, with 15 bases between. The germline V gene encodes CDR1 LGHNA and CDR2 YSLEER. This CDR3 spans 17 amino acids. The CDR3 DNA reads as TGCGCCAGCAGCCAAGAGACCTTCGGGGTCGGCACCGGGGAGCTGTTTTTT. Residues: CASSQETFGVGTGELFF.

This chain connects TRBV7-3 to TRBJ2-7; TRBD2 might be the D (5 bases). V was trimmed by 5 bases and J by 4 bases, leaving 12 bases between them. The CDR3 has 13 amino acids. From germline, CDR1 is SGHTA and CDR2 FQGTGA. The CDR3 reads CASSQAEGYEQYF. CDR3 DNA sequence: TGTGCCAGCAGCCAGGCAGAGGGATACGAGCAGTACTTC.

The CDR3 sequence is CASSNRALSSTDTQYF. For the CDR3, the DNA is TGTGCCAGCAGTAACAGGGCCCTCTCTAGCACAGATACGCAGTATTTT. This chain uses TRBV7-2 with TRBJ2-3; D may be TRBD1 (6 bases). V lost 6 bases and J 0 bases, leaving 16 bases between the germline ends. The CDR3 runs to 16 residues. CDR1 is SGHTA, CDR2 FQGNSA, per germline.

In this sample, this clone turned up once. The rearrangement uses TRBV27 and TRBJ2-1; 9 nucleotides line up with TRBD2. The CDR3 has 16 residues. The germline V gene encodes CDR1 MNHEY and CDR2 SMNVEV (reference sequence). Trimming removed 7 bases from V and 2 bases from J; junction bases left unmatched: 9. For the CDR3, the DNA is TGTGCCAGCATCCCGGGACTAGCAGGACCCTACAATGAGCAGTTCTTC. Translation: CASIPGLAGPYNEQFF.

The chain joins TRBV7-3 to TRBJ2-7; 13 nucleotides align to TRBD2. CDR1 SGHTA and CDR2 FQGTGA come from the germline V gene. V was clipped by 5 bases and J by 4 bases; unmatched bases: 8. The CDR3 contains 16 residues. Here the CDR3 reads CASSPTLAGGPYEQYF. DNA of the CDR3: TGTGCCAGCAGCCCGACACTAGCGGGAGGGCCTTACGAGCAGTACTTC.

This chain joins TRBV4-3 and TRBJ2-2; 9 nucleotides align to TRBD1. The trim removed 2 bases at V and 9 bases at J, leaving 7 bases unmatched. The CDR3 extends over 15 amino acids. Germline CDR1 LGHNA, CDR2 YSLEER. DNA of the CDR3: TGCGCCAGCAGCCAATTGGACAGGGGCCGCAGGGAGCTGTTTTTT. It encodes CASSQLDRGRRELFF.

This chain uses TRBV7-6 with TRBJ2-1; 12 bases are a match to TRBD2. Germline CDR1 and CDR2: SGHVS and FNYEAQ. The CDR3 is 17 amino acids. V shed 5 bases and J 2 bases; nucleotides not matched to a gene: 7. The CDR3 protein is CASSLGTSGPPYNEQFF. The CDR3 coding sequence is TGTGCCAGCAGCCTCGGGACTAGCGGGCCTCCCTACAATGAGCAGTTCTTC.

The chain links TRBV7-2 to TRBJ2-3; a weak D match, TRBD1 (6 bases). V lost 0 bases and J lost 2, with 15 bases in between. The CDR3 is 17 residues long. The germline V gene encodes CDR1 SGHTA and CDR2 FQGNSA. CDR3 coding DNA: TGTGCCAGCAGCTTAGCGGGAAGGACAGACCACACAGATACGCAGTATTTT. Protein: CASSLAGRTDHTDTQYF.

The rearrangement links TRBV5-6 to TRBJ2-7; 16 bases match TRBD2. J lost 6 bases, V lost 3 bases, and 12 bases had no gene match. This CDR3 comprises 18 residues. Germline V gives CDR1 SGHDT, CDR2 YYEEEE. CDR3 amino acids: CASSSLGGLAGGEGEQYF. The CDR3 nucleotides read TGTGCCAGCAGCTCTTTAGGGGGACTAGCGGGAGGGGAGGGCGAGCAGTACTTC.

This clone was counted between two and nine times. The chain employs TRBV5-1 and TRBJ1-1; maybe TRBD1 (6 bases). The germline V and J ends were trimmed by 2 bases and 2 bases, with 10 bases remaining between them. Per germline, CDR1 SGHRS and CDR2 YFSETQ. This CDR3 has 14 amino acids. CDR3 in amino acids: CASSFDRPNTEAFF. CDR3 nucleotide sequence: TGCGCCAGCAGCTTCGACAGGCCTAACACTGAAGCTTTCTTT.

This clone was detected once. The rearrangement uses TRBV7-3 and TRBJ2-7; D perhaps matches TRBD2 (5 bases). Trimming cost V 3 bases and J 5 bases, with 14 bases left between them. The CDR3 spans 14 residues. Germline CDR1 is SGHTA and CDR2 is FQGTGA. CDR3 nucleotide sequence: TGTGCCAGCAGCTTCGCACCGCGGGCCGACGAGCAGTACTTC. Translation: CASSFAPRADEQYF.

V is TRBV10-3 and J is TRBJ2-3, with D perhaps matching TRBD1 (5 bases). Germline-derived CDR1 and CDR2 are ENHRY and SYGVKD. V was clipped by 3 bases and J by 4 bases, with 8 bases between them. The CDR3 sequence is 13 residues long. The CDR3 protein is CAISEQVADTQYF. The CDR3 nucleotides read TGTGCCATCAGTGAACAGGTGGCAGATACGCAGTATTTT.

The chain couples TRBV19 to TRBJ2-1; 7 nucleotides align to TRBD2. J was trimmed by 7 bases and V by 5 bases; bases with no gene match: 5. The CDR3 has 13 amino acids. Germline V CDR1 and CDR2: LNHDA, SQIVND (reference sequence). CDR3 amino acids: CASSSGEGNEQFF. In nucleotides, the CDR3 is TGTGCCAGTAGTTCGGGGGAGGGGAATGAGCAGTTCTTC.

The rearrangement joins TRBV29-1 to TRBJ1-5; D is perhaps TRBD1 (5 bases). This CDR3 is 14 amino acids long. The V gene lost 4 bases and the J gene lost 2 bases, with 12 bases spanning the gap. From germline, CDR1 is SQVTM and CDR2 ANQGSEA. In nucleotides, the CDR3 is TGCAGCGTTGCGGGTGGGGCCGGCAATCAGCCCCAGCATTTT. Residues: CSVAGGAGNQPQHF.

The chain joins TRBV6-5 to TRBJ2-2, with 7 positions matching TRBD2. Germline trimming cut 1 base from V and 2 bases from J; bases unmatched to any gene: 4. Germline values: CDR1 MNHEY, CDR2 SVGAGI. This CDR3 is built from 16 residues. CDR3 region: CASSYFASGNTGELFF. The CDR3 nucleotides read TGTGCCAGCAGTTACTTCGCTAGCGGAAACACCGGGGAGCTGTTTTTT.

This chain uses TRBV27 with TRBJ2-7, with D tentatively TRBD2 (6 bases). CDR3 length equals 17 residues. Trimming took 5 bases from V and 0 from J, leaving 20 bases between them. The V gene's germline CDR1 is MNHEY and CDR2 SMNVEV (reference sequence). The CDR3 DNA follows: TGTGCCAGCAGTCCAGTGCGGGCGGGGACGAGCTCCTACGAGCAGTACTTC. As protein: CASSPVRAGTSSYEQYF.